One sample yielded the 2 T cell receptor beta chains listed below, sequenced in a study of early T cells in non-severe SARS-CoV-2 infection (dated by TCRdb to the early 2020s). Preparation of the library involved 5' RACE. Sequenced on a NextSeq 500. TCRdb reran the public reads through fastp at Q25 and MiXCR, keeping productive beta chains. Each entry merges the rows of one CDR3 protein and shows their most common DNA and genes. The sample profile shows 85,000 to 100,000 distinct CDR3 sequences; around 10% of them were found once. The ten top clones hold roughly 4.8% of the sample. Here the sequenced sample was whole blood, taken at baseline. The receptors come from an adult who was a healthcare worker with PCR-confirmed SARS-CoV-2 infection or an uninfected control (not recorded which).

This clonotype was seen more than once but under ten times. V usage is TRBV12-3 or TRBV12-4 and J usage is TRBJ2-3; the match to TRBD1 covers 9 bases. V dropped 6 bases and J dropped 6; count of bases not matched to a gene: 10. This CDR3 contains 15 residues. The CDR3 sequence: CASSPGTGFRDTQYF. CDR3 sequence (DNA): TGTGCCAGCAGCCCCGGGACAGGGTTTCGGGATACGCAGTATTTT.

At least ten counts were recorded for this clonotype. The chain is built from TRBV5-8 and TRBJ1-4; a possible D gene is TRBD1 (5 bases). The CDR3 consists of 15 residues. Trimming left V 4 bases short and J 0 bases short, with 10 bases between. Germline V gives CDR1 SGHTS, CDR2 YDEGEE. Here the CDR3 DNA reads TGTGCCAGCAGCGGGACGGATGCAACTAATGAAAAACTGTTTTTT. Translating gives CASSGTDATNEKLFF.